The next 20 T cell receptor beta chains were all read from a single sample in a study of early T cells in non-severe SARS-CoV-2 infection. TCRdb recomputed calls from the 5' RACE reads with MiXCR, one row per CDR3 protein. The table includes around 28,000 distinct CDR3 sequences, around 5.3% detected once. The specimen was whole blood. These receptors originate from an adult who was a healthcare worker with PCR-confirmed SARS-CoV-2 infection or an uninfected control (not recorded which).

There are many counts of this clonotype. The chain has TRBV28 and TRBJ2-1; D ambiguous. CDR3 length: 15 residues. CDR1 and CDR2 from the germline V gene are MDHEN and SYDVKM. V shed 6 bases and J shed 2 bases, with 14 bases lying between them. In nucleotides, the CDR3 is TGTGCCAGCAGCTCGCGCCTGACCCCCTACAATGAGCAGTTCTTC. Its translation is CASSSRLTPYNEQFF.

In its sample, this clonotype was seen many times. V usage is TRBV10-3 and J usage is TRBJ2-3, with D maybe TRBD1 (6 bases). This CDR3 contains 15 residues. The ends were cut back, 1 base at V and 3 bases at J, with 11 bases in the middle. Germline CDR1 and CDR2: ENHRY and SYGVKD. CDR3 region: CAISELGDKTDTQYF. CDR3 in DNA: TGTGCCATCAGTGAGTTGGGGGACAAAACAGATACGCAGTATTTT.

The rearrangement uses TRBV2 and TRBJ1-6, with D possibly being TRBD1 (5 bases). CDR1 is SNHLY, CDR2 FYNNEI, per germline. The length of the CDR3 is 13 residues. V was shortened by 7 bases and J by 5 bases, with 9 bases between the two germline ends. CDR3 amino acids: CASIQANNSPLHF. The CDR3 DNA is TGTGCCAGCATACAGGCAAATAATTCACCCCTCCACTTT.

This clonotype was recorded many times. The DNA for the CDR3 is TGTGCCAGCAGTTTACAGGGGGCGGGTGGCTACACCTTC. This sequence encodes CASSLQGAGGYTF. V and J are TRBV12-3 or TRBV12-4 and TRBJ1-2, with TRBD1 identical over 8 bases. With V trimmed by 2 bases and J by 7 bases, 3 bases remained unmatched. This CDR3 has 13 amino acids.

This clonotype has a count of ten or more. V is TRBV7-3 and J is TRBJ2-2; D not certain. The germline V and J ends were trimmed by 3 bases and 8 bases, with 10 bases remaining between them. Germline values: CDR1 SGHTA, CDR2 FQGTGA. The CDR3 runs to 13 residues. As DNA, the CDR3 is TGTGCCAGCAGCTTGCCCCCGGTGGGGGAGCTGTTTTTT. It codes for CASSLPPVGELFF.

The CDR3 sequence: CASSPLTSGGRTDTQYF. CDR3 bases: TGTGCCAGCAGTCCACTGACTAGCGGGGGCCGCACAGATACGCAGTATTTT. J is TRBJ2-3 and V is TRBV6-1; 12 bases line up with TRBD2. Germline lookup yields CDR1 MNHNS and CDR2 SASEGT. This CDR3 spans 17 amino acids. With 5 bases clipped from V and 1 base from J, the junction kept 7 bases outside the gene matches.

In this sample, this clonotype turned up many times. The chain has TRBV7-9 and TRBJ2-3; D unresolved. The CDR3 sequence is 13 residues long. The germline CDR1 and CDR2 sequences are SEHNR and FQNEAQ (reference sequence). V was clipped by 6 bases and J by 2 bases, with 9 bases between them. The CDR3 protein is CASRLTPTDTQYF. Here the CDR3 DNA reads TGTGCCAGCAGGCTTACGCCCACAGATACGCAGTATTTT.

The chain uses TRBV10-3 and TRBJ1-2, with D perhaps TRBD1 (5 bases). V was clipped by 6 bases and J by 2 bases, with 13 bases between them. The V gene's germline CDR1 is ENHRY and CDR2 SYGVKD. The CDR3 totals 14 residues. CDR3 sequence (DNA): TGTGCCATCAGGGGCGAGGGGTCCAACTATGGCTACACCTTC. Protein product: CAIRGEGSNYGYTF.

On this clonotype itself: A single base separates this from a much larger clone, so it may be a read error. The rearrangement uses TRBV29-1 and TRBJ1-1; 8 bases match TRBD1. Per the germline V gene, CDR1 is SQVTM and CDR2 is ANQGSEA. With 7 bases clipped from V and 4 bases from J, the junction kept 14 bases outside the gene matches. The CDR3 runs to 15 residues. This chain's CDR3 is CSAPGTGAWATEAFF. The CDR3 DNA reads TGCAGCGCTCCCGGGACAGGCGCCTGGGCCACTGAAGCTTTCTTT.

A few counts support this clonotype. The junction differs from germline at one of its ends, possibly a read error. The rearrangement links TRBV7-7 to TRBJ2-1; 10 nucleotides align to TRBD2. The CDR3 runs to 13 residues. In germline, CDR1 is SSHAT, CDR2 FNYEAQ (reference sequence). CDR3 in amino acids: CASSSIAGGIQFF. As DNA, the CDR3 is TGTGCTAGCAGCTCCATAGCGGGGGGCATACAGTTCTTC.

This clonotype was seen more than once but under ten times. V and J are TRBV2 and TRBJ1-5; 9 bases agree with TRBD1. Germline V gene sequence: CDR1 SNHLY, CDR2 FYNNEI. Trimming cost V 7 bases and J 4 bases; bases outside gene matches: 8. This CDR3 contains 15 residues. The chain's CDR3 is CASTLGTGQNQPQHF. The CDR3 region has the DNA TGTGCCAGCACCCTCGGGACAGGGCAGAATCAGCCCCAGCATTTT. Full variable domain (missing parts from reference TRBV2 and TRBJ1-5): EPEVTQTPSHQVTQMGQEVILRCVPISNHLYFYWYRQILGQKVEFLVSFYNNEISEKSEIFDDQFSVERPDGSNFTLKIRSTKLEDSAMYFCASTLGTGQNQPQHFGDGTRLSIL.

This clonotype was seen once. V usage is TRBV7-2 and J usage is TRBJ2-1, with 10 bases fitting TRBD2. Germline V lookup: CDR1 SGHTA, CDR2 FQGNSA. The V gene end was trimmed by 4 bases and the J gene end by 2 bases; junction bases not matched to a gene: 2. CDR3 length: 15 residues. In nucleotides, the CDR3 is TGTGCCAGCAGCTCCAGCGGGAGGGCCTACAATGAGCAGTTCTTC. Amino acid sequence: CASSSSGRAYNEQFF.

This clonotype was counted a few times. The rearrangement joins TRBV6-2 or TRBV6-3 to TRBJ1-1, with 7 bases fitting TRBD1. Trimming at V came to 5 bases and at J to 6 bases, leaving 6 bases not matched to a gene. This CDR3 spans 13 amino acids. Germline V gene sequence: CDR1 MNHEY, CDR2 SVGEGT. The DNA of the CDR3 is TGTGCCAGCAGTCTCAACCAGGGGGCTGAAGCTTTCTTT. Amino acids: CASSLNQGAEAFF.

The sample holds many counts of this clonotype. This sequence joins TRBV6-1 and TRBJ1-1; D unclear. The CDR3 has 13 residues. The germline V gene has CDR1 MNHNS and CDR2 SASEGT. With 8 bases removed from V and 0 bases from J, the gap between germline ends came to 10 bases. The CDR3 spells CASASKLNTEAFF. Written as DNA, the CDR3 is TGTGCCAGCGCAAGCAAGCTGAACACTGAAGCTTTCTTT.

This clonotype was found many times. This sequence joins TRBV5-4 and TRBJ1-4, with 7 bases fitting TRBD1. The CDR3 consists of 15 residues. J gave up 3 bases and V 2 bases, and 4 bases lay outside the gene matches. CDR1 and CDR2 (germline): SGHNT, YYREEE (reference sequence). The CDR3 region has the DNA TGTGCCAGCAGCTTCCGACAGGGTTCTAATGAAAAACTGTTTTTT. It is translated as CASSFRQGSNEKLFF.

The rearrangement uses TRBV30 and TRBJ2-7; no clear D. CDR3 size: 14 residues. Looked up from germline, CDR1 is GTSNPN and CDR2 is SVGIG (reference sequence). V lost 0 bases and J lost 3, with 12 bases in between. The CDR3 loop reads CAWSVDPANYEQYF. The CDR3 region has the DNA TGTGCCTGGAGTGTAGATCCAGCAAACTACGAGCAGTACTTC. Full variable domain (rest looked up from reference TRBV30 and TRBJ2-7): SQTIHQWPATLVQPVGSPLSLECTVEGTSNPNLYWYRQAAGRGLQLLFYSVGIGQISSEVPQNLSASRPQDRQFILSSKKLLLSDSGFYLCAWSVDPANYEQYFGPGTRLTVT.

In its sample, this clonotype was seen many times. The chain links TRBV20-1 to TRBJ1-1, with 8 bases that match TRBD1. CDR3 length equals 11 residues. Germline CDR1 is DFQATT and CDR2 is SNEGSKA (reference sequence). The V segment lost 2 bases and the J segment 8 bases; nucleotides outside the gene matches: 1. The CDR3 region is CSARRQGEAFF. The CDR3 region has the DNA TGCAGTGCTAGACGACAGGGGGAAGCTTTCTTT.

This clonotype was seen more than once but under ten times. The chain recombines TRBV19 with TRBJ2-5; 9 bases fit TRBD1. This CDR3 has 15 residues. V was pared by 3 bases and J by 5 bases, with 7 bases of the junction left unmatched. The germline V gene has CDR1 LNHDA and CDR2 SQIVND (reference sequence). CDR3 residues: CASSMRRDRAETQYF. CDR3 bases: TGTGCCAGTAGTATGAGGCGGGACAGGGCCGAGACCCAGTACTTC.

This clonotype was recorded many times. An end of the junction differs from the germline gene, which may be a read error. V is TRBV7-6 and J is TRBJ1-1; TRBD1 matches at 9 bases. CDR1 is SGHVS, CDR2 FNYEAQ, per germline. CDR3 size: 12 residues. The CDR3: CASSQRDRALLF. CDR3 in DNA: TGTGCCAGCAGCCAACGGGACAGGGCTCTTCTCTTT.

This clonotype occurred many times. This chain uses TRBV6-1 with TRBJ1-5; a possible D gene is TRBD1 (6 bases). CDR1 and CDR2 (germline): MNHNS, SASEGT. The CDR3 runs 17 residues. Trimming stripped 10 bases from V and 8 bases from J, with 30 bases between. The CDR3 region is CATKVLPGTYIGEPQHF. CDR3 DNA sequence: TGTGCCACTAAAGTCTTACCCGGGACATACATTGGAGAGCCCCAGCATTTT.